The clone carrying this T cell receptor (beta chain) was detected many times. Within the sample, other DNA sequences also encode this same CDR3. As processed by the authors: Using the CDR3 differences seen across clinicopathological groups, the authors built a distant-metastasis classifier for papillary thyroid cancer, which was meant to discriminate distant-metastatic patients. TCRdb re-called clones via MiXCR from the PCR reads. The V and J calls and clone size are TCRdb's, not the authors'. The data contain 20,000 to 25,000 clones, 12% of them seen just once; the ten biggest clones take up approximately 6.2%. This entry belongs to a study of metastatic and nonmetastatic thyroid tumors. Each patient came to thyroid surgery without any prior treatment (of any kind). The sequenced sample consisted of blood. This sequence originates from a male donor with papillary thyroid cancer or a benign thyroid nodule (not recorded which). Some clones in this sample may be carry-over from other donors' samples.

The CDR3 bases are TGTGCCAGCAGCCACGCGTACAATGAGCAGTTCTTC. Protein: CASSHAYNEQFF. The rearrangement links TRBV3-1 to TRBJ2-1; no clear D gene. The V gene's germline CDR1 is LGHDT and CDR2 YNNKEL (reference sequence). The germline V and J ends were trimmed by 3 bases and 4 bases, with 4 bases remaining between them. The CDR3 consists of 12 residues.